A selection of T cell receptor beta chains follows, all from one sample in a study of response to subunit inactivated influenza vaccine. TCRdb recomputed calls from the RT-PCR reads with MiXCR, one row per CDR3 protein. Among under 500,000 distinct CDR3 sequences listed, roughly 11% were seen once. Sequencing used PBMCs from blood, obtained about 6 weeks after vaccination. These receptors were taken from a man aged 45 to 65 who received an inactivated influenza vaccine. CDR3s include the opening cysteine and the closing phenylalanine or tryptophan. D genes are given only for firm matches. The size of a clone is reported for some rows only, either as once, few or many, or as a class for expanded clones.

abundance: many
v_gene: TRBV25-1
len: 13
j_gene: TRBJ1-2
d_gene: .
CDR3aa: CASSATGWDGYTF
CDR3nt: TGTGCCAGCAGTGCTACAGGGTGGGATGGCTACACCTTC

abundance: many
v_gene: TRBV6-5
len: 15
j_gene: TRBJ2-1
d_gene: .
CDR3aa: CASSYITGSYNEQFF
CDR3nt: TGTGCCAGCAGTTACATTACAGGGAGCTACAATGAGCAGTTCTTC

abundance: .
v_gene: TRBV11-2
len: 16
j_gene: TRBJ2-1
d_gene: TRBD2
CDR3aa: CASSLTSGGAIYEQFF
CDR3nt: TGTGCCAGCAGCTTGACTAGCGGGGGGGCTATCTATGAGCAGTTCTTC

abundance: .
v_gene: TRBV3-1
len: 14
j_gene: TRBJ2-1
d_gene: .
CDR3aa: CASSQVASDNEQFF
CDR3nt: TGTGCCAGCAGCCAGGTGGCAAGCGACAATGAGCAGTTCTTC

abundance: .
v_gene: TRBV3-1
len: 15
j_gene: TRBJ2-6
d_gene: .
CDR3aa: CASTLRGSGANVLTF
CDR3nt: TGTGCCAGCACCCTTCGTGGCTCTGGGGCCAACGTCCTGACTTTC

abundance: many
v_gene: TRBV12-3/TRBV12-4
len: 16
j_gene: TRBJ2-1
d_gene: .
CDR3aa: CASRGTRATPYNEQFF
CDR3nt: TGTGCCAGCAGGGGGACTCGCGCTACCCCCTACAATGAGCAGTTCTTC

abundance: .
v_gene: TRBV7-2
len: 14
j_gene: TRBJ2-7
d_gene: TRBD1
CDR3aa: CASRKDRDSYEQYF
CDR3nt: TGTGCCAGCAGGAAGGACAGGGACTCCTACGAGCAGTACTTC

abundance: many
v_gene: TRBV6-1
len: 13
j_gene: TRBJ1-1
d_gene: .
CDR3aa: CASSEATGDEAFF
CDR3nt: TGTGCCAGCAGTGAAGCGACAGGTGATGAAGCTTTCTTT

abundance: .
v_gene: TRBV14
len: 15
j_gene: TRBJ2-3
d_gene: .
CDR3aa: CASSQLLAGIDTQYF
CDR3nt: TGTGCCAGCAGCCAACTTTTGGCGGGCATAGATACGCAGTATTTT

abundance: few
v_gene: TRBV29-1
len: 12
j_gene: TRBJ1-1
d_gene: TRBD1
CDR3aa: CSVDRDRGTAFF
CDR3nt: TGCAGCGTAGACCGGGACAGGGGGACGGCTTTCTTT

abundance: .
v_gene: TRBV5-1
len: 15
j_gene: TRBJ2-7
d_gene: .
CDR3aa: CASSLSASYLLEQYF
CDR3nt: TGCGCCAGCAGCTTGTCGGCTAGCTATCTACTCGAGCAGTACTTC

abundance: .
v_gene: TRBV12-3/TRBV12-4
len: 13
j_gene: TRBJ1-4
d_gene: TRBD1
CDR3aa: CASRGQLNEKLFF
CDR3nt: TGTGCCAGCAGGGGACAGCTTAATGAAAAACTGTTTTTT

abundance: few
v_gene: TRBV6-2/TRBV6-3
len: 16
j_gene: TRBJ2-1
d_gene: TRBD1
CDR3aa: CASSQPGQGGTNEQFF
CDR3nt: TGTGCCAGCAGTCAACCCGGACAGGGAGGAACCAATGAGCAGTTCTTC

abundance: .
v_gene: TRBV28
len: 18
j_gene: TRBJ1-4
d_gene: .
CDR3aa: CASSPPEPLLTGNEKLFF
CDR3nt: TGTGCCAGCAGTCCCCCCGAACCACTACTAACCGGTAATGAAAAACTGTTTTTT

abundance: .
v_gene: TRBV10-3
len: 13
j_gene: TRBJ1-1
d_gene: .
CDR3aa: CAISDRWNTEAFF
CDR3nt: TGTGCCATCAGTGACAGGTGGAACACTGAAGCTTTCTTT

abundance: .
v_gene: TRBV20-1
len: 15
j_gene: TRBJ1-5
d_gene: .
CDR3aa: CSARDQRNRNQPQHF
CDR3nt: TGCAGTGCTAGAGACCAGCGGAACCGCAATCAGCCCCAGCATTTT

abundance: many
v_gene: TRBV21-1
len: 16
j_gene: TRBJ2-1
d_gene: .
CDR3aa: CASSKVASQIHNEQFF
CDR3nt: TGTGCCAGCAGCAAAGTAGCGAGCCAAATCCACAATGAGCAGTTCTTC

abundance: few
v_gene: TRBV10-3
len: 14
j_gene: TRBJ2-7
d_gene: .
CDR3aa: CAVATEYGLYEQYF
CDR3nt: TGTGCCGTGGCCACGGAGTATGGGCTCTACGAGCAGTACTTC

abundance: .
v_gene: TRBV24-1
len: 16
j_gene: TRBJ2-1
d_gene: TRBD2
CDR3aa: CATSEVGLAGYNEQFF
CDR3nt: TGTGCCACCAGTGAGGTGGGACTAGCGGGTTACAATGAGCAGTTCTTC

abundance: .
v_gene: TRBV12-3/TRBV12-4
len: 16
j_gene: TRBJ2-1
d_gene: TRBD2
CDR3aa: CASSVLAGGQNNEQFF
CDR3nt: TGTGCCAGCAGTGTCCTAGCGGGGGGCCAAAACAATGAGCAGTTCTTC

abundance: few
v_gene: TRBV12-3/TRBV12-4
len: 15
j_gene: TRBJ2-3
d_gene: .
CDR3aa: CASSFLAVSTDTQYF
CDR3nt: TGTGCCAGCAGTTTTCTCGCGGTTAGCACAGATACGCAGTATTTT

abundance: .
v_gene: TRBV20-1
len: 15
j_gene: TRBJ2-3
d_gene: .
CDR3aa: CSAPRRSATADTQYF
CDR3nt: TGCAGTGCTCCTCGTAGATCGGCGACGGCAGATACGCAGTATTTT

abundance: .
v_gene: TRBV20-1
len: 15
j_gene: TRBJ2-1
d_gene: .
CDR3aa: CSARKRGDRYNEQFF
CDR3nt: TGCAGTGCTAGAAAAAGGGGGGACCGCTACAATGAGCAGTTCTTC

abundance: .
v_gene: TRBV4-1
len: 15
j_gene: TRBJ1-2
d_gene: .
CDR3aa: CASSVDTRTDYGYTF
CDR3nt: TGCGCCAGCAGCGTAGATACCCGAACCGATTATGGCTACACCTTC

abundance: few
v_gene: TRBV10-3
len: 15
j_gene: TRBJ2-7
d_gene: TRBD1
CDR3aa: CASASIGTVIYEQYF
CDR3nt: TGTGCCTCAGCTTCAATCGGGACAGTTATCTACGAGCAGTACTTC

abundance: .
v_gene: TRBV12-3/TRBV12-4
len: 13
j_gene: TRBJ2-1
d_gene: TRBD2
CDR3aa: CASSGLAGGPEFF
CDR3nt: TGTGCCAGCAGCGGACTAGCGGGAGGGCCGGAGTTCTTC